This T cell receptor (beta chain) is from a study of T cell responses to AZD1222 COVID-19 vaccine. TCRdb keeps only in-frame clones here, not all; method: immunoSEQ multiplex PCR. The sample records approximately 160,000 clones, under 95% being singletons. The clonotype originates from an adult in good health. Sequenced material: peripheral blood, taken on day 0 of AZD1222 vaccination.

This CDR3 is CASSPHGQNHEQYF. Written as DNA, the CDR3 is TGTGCCAGCAGCCCTCACGGACAGAACCACGAGCAGTACTTC. The chain joins TRBV14 to TRBJ2-7; D may be TRBD1 (6 bases). V dropped 4 bases and J dropped 5 bases, with 15 bases sitting between them. This CDR3 has 14 residues. CDR1 and CDR2 (germline): SGHDN, FVKESK.